A single sample is the source of the 20 T cell receptor beta chains below, sequenced in a study of T cells after yellow fever vaccination. TCRdb re-called the 5' RACE reads through MiXCR, storing one row per CDR3 protein. The sample includes approximately 170,000 distinct CDR3 sequences, 8% to 13% of them seen just once. This sample comprised CD8+ T cells sorted from PBMCs, obtained 15 days after the yellow fever booster vaccination. The receptors originated from a man younger than 30 who received the YFV17D yellow fever vaccine.

This clonotype showed up just a few times. The chain carries TRBV29-1 and TRBJ1-3; no clear D. Germline values: CDR1 SQVTM, CDR2 ANQGSEA. The ends were cut back, 1 base at V and 0 bases at J, with 13 bases in the middle. This CDR3 comprises 16 residues. CDR3 bases: TGCAGCGTTGAAGTTTCGGCCCTAACCTCTGGAAACACCATATATTTT. This gives the protein CSVEVSALTSGNTIYF.

A few counts support this clonotype. The chain recombines TRBV24-1 with TRBJ2-2, with TRBD1 matching over 8 bases. Unmatched junction bases numbered 3, after V lost 3 bases and J lost 4 bases. The CDR3 extends over 15 amino acids. Looked up from germline, CDR1 is KGHDR and CDR2 is SFDVKD. The CDR3 protein is CATSDRTGPTGELFF. The CDR3 DNA reads TGTGCCACCAGTGATCGGACAGGGCCCACCGGGGAGCTGTTTTTT.

This clonotype was found a few times. This rearrangement joins TRBV4-1 to TRBJ2-3; TRBD2 might be the D (5 bases). Germline V lookup: CDR1 MGHRA, CDR2 YSYEKL. The CDR3 spans 13 residues. V lost 10 bases, J lost 4 bases, and 15 bases lay in between. CDR3 residues: CAKRENPADTQYF. CDR3 coding DNA: TGCGCCAAGAGGGAAAACCCCGCAGATACGCAGTATTTT.

The chain joins TRBV6-2 or TRBV6-3 to TRBJ2-1; 12 bases are a match to TRBD2. Germline V gene lookup returns CDR1 MNHEY and CDR2 SVGEGT. The CDR3 totals 16 residues. With 6 bases clipped from V and 3 bases from J, the junction kept 6 bases outside the gene matches. The CDR3: CASSLRTSGIYNEQFF. Written as DNA, the CDR3 is TGTGCCAGCAGCCTCCGGACTAGCGGGATCTACAATGAGCAGTTCTTC.

The sample holds a few counts of this clonotype. The V gene is TRBV11-2, the J gene TRBJ2-2; D gene ambiguous. The CDR3 runs 13 residues. V shed 5 bases and J shed 4 bases, with 8 bases lying between them. The germline gives CDR1 SGHAT, CDR2 FQNNGV. In DNA form, the CDR3 reads TGTGCCAGCAGCCCCGGGCCCACCGGGGAGCTGTTTTTT. Translation: CASSPGPTGELFF.

The rearrangement uses TRBV4-3 and TRBJ2-2; D not certain. This CDR3 is built from 17 residues. V was trimmed by 0 bases and J by 2 bases, leaving 13 bases between them. Germline CDR1 reads LGHNA; CDR2 reads YSLEER. The CDR3: CASSQDSADQNTGELFF. As DNA, the CDR3 is TGCGCCAGCAGCCAAGATTCGGCAGATCAAAACACCGGGGAGCTGTTTTTT.

The CDR3 spells CASSLAGGGAGTQYF. The DNA of the CDR3 is TGTGCCAGCAGCTTAGCTGGCGGGGGGGCTGGGACCCAGTACTTC. The rearrangement joins TRBV7-8 to TRBJ2-5, with 9 bases lining up with TRBD2. Germline V gene data show CDR1 as SGHVS and CDR2 as FQNEAQ. The CDR3 is made up of 15 amino acids. V lost 0 bases, J lost 7 bases, and 6 bases stayed unmatched.

The table lists this clonotype with many counts. This chain uses TRBV29-1 with TRBJ2-7; 8 bases align to TRBD1. The CDR3 totals 12 residues. V was clipped by 5 bases and J by 3 bases; unmatched bases: 3. From germline, CDR1 is SQVTM and CDR2 ANQGSEA. The CDR3 region has the DNA TGCAGCGTTCTAACAGGGGGCTACGAGCAGTACTTC. It specifies CSVLTGGYEQYF.

The table lists this clonotype with a count of one. This chain joins TRBV7-8 and TRBJ2-3; the match to TRBD2 covers 8 bases. The CDR3 has 15 residues. Germline V gives CDR1 SGHVS, CDR2 FQNEAQ. V lost 5 bases and J lost 2; bases outside the gene matches: 6. This CDR3 is CASSASGGPTDTQYF. The DNA for the CDR3 is TGTGCCAGCAGCGCGTCGGGGGGGCCCACAGATACGCAGTATTTT. Variable domain in full (rest from reference TRBV7-8 and TRBJ2-3): GAGVSQSPRYKVAKRGQDVALRCDPISGHVSLFWYQQALGQGPEFLTYFQNEAQLDKSGLPSDRFFAERPEGSVSTLKIQRTQQEDSAVYLCASSASGGPTDTQYFGPGTRLTVL.

A few counts support this clonotype. The V and J genes are TRBV7-6 and TRBJ2-2; either TRBD1 or TRBD2 may supply D (7 bases each). Germline CDR1 is SGHVS and CDR2 is FNYEAQ. V lost 5 bases, J lost 3 bases, and 10 bases lay in between. The CDR3 has 14 amino acids. The CDR3 reads CASSAGGDTGELFF. The CDR3 DNA reads TGTGCCAGCAGCGCAGGGGGGGACACCGGGGAGCTGTTTTTT.

The chain couples TRBV29-1 to TRBJ2-3; 9 nucleotides agree with TRBD1. Germline assignment: CDR1 SQVTM and CDR2 ANQGSEA. The CDR3 runs to 14 residues. The V segment lost 3 bases and the J segment 4 bases; nucleotides outside the gene matches: 5. DNA for the CDR3: TGCAGCGTTGACCCGGGACAGGGAGCAGATACGCAGTATTTT. This sequence encodes CSVDPGQGADTQYF.

The chain carries TRBV19 and TRBJ1-5, with D hard to call. Germline values: CDR1 LNHDA, CDR2 SQIVND (reference sequence). V was clipped by 5 bases and J by 1 base, with 6 bases between them. This CDR3 has 13 amino acids. The CDR3 region is CASSPGSNQPQHF. CDR3 DNA sequence: TGTGCCAGTAGTCCGGGAAGCAATCAGCCCCAGCATTTT. The full variable domain, in which reference TRBV19 and TRBJ1-5 provide the parts outside the CDR3, is DGGITQSPKYLFRKEGQNVTLSCEQNLNHDAMYWYRQDPGQGLRLIYYSQIVNDFQKGDIAEGYSVSREKKESFPLTVTSAQKNPTAFYLCASSPGSNQPQHFGDGTRLSIL.

This clonotype occurred a few times. The rearrangement uses TRBV4-2 and TRBJ1-6; D gene ambiguous. V dropped 2 bases and J dropped 4 bases, with 9 bases sitting between them. The CDR3 sequence is 15 residues long. Germline lookup yields CDR1 LGHNA and CDR2 YNFKEQ. CDR3 sequence reads: CASSQPVSYNSPLHF. For the CDR3, the DNA is TGTGCCAGCAGCCAACCGGTCTCTTATAATTCACCCCTCCACTTT.

This clonotype was seen more than once but under ten times. This chain links TRBV11-2 with TRBJ2-7; no reliable D call. Germline V gives CDR1 SGHAT, CDR2 FQNNGV. This CDR3 comprises 13 residues. V was pared by 5 bases and J by 2 bases, with 10 bases between. Here the CDR3 reads CASSDAVPYEQYF. The CDR3 region has the DNA TGTGCCAGCAGCGACGCGGTCCCCTACGAGCAGTACTTC.

The CDR3 spells CASSEGTGSTYEQYV. As DNA, the CDR3 is TGTGCCAGCAGTGAGGGGACAGGTTCAACCTACGAGCAGTACGTC. The gene calls are TRBV2 and TRBJ2-7; 8 positions match TRBD1. CDR3 length: 15 residues. From germline, CDR1 is SNHLY and CDR2 FYNNEI. V was clipped by 3 bases and J by 2 bases; unmatched bases: 6.

The sample holds many counts of this clonotype. A read error may produce the germline difference seen at one junction end. V usage is TRBV6-2 or TRBV6-3 and J usage is TRBJ2-4, with a weak D call TRBD1 (6 bases). The germline V gene has CDR1 MNHEY and CDR2 SVGEGT. The CDR3 runs to 13 residues. This CDR3 is CASSYAPTGPSEF. In DNA form, the CDR3 reads TGTGCCAGCAGTTACGCCCCCACAGGGCCCTCGGAGTTC.

The gene calls are TRBV28 and TRBJ1-3; no clear D gene. CDR1 MDHEN and CDR2 SYDVKM come from the germline V gene. This CDR3 is 16 amino acids long. V lost 0 bases and J lost 0, with 9 bases in between. The CDR3 here is CASSLWGVSSGNTIYF. The CDR3, as DNA: TGTGCCAGCAGTTTATGGGGCGTGAGCTCTGGAAACACCATATATTTT.

This clonotype has a count of ten or more. V and J are TRBV9 and TRBJ2-3; TRBD2 is a possible D gene (7 bases). The CDR3 is made up of 15 amino acids. V lost 2 bases, J lost 4 bases, and 14 bases lay in between. From germline, CDR1 is SGDLS and CDR2 YYNGEE. The CDR3 DNA sequence: TGTGCCAGCAGCGTGGGAGGGGGTAGCGCAGATACGCAGTATTTT. This gives the protein CASSVGGGSADTQYF.

This chain connects TRBV12-5 to TRBJ2-7; the D gene could be TRBD1 or TRBD2 (6 bases each). The CDR3 runs 15 residues. CDR1 LGHNT and CDR2 FRNRAP come from the germline V gene. Trimming cost V 2 bases and J 7 bases, with 18 bases left between them. DNA of the CDR3: TGTGCTAGTGGTTTGCCACGGGGGCGGCGGGAAGAGCAGTACTTC. This codes for CASGLPRGRREEQYF.

J is TRBJ2-1 and V is TRBV15; D is unclear. Germline V gives CDR1 LNHNV, CDR2 YYDKDF (reference sequence). Trimming removed 0 bases at V and 7 bases at J, with 4 bases between. The CDR3 runs 12 residues. As DNA, the CDR3 is TGTGCCACCAGCAGAGATGGGAATGAGCAGTTCTTC. Amino acid sequence: CATSRDGNEQFF.